Shown below are 32 T cell receptor beta chains from a single sample sequenced in a study of monozygotic twins with cystic fibrosis. Data came from immunoSEQ multiplex PCR; TCRdb stores just in-frame clones and leaves some out. This sample yields under 25,000 clones, of which approximately 96% are seen a single time; approximately 2% belongs to the top ten. The source material was blood. Receptors originate from a woman in her thirties with cystic fibrosis.

The chain carries TRBV9 and TRBJ2-3; D gene uncertain. The V end lost 5 bases, the J end lost 0 bases, and 13 bases lay between the germline ends. This CDR3 spans 15 amino acids. Germline assignment: CDR1 SGDLS and CDR2 YYNGEE. CDR3: CASSENPRSTDTQYF. DNA for the CDR3: TGTGCCAGCAGTGAGAACCCAAGAAGCACAGATACGCAGTATTTT.

The chain uses TRBV4-3 and TRBJ1-5, with a tentative D call TRBD1 (5 bases). This CDR3 comprises 14 residues. Germline-derived CDR1 and CDR2 are LGHNA and YSLEER. Deletions cut 1 base from V and 6 bases from J, with 10 bases between. Here the CDR3 DNA reads TGCGCCAGCAGCCAAGGTCTCAGGGTTCAGCCCCAGCATTTT. Protein sequence: CASSQGLRVQPQHF.

The V call is TRBV5-1, the J call TRBJ2-3; no clear D. CDR3 length equals 13 residues. CDR1 and CDR2 from the germline V gene are SGHRS and YFSETQ. V was trimmed by 0 bases and J by 6 bases, leaving 8 bases between them. The CDR3: CASSLVVEDTQYF. The CDR3 DNA is TGCGCCAGCAGCTTGGTTGTAGAGGATACGCAGTATTTT.

The chain couples TRBV4-1 to TRBJ1-1; D is unresolved. This CDR3 comprises 13 residues. V lost 1 base and J lost 1, with 4 bases in between. The germline V gene encodes CDR1 MGHRA and CDR2 YSYEKL. Here the CDR3 reads CASSQARNTEAFF. The CDR3 DNA reads TGCGCCAGCAGCCAAGCGCGGAACACTGAAGCTTTCTTT.

This clone has only one observation. The chain has TRBV9 and TRBJ2-7, with D unclear. This CDR3 has 13 residues. Trimming stripped 3 bases from V and 3 bases from J, with 10 bases between. Per germline, CDR1 SGDLS and CDR2 YYNGEE. The CDR3 coding sequence is TGTGCCAGCAGCGCCGGAAGTGGCTACGAGCAGTACTTC. Its translation: CASSAGSGYEQYF. Full variable domain (remainder filled in from reference TRBV9 and TRBJ2-7): DSGVTQTPKHLITATGQRVTLRCSPRSGDLSVYWYQQSLDQGLQFLIQYYNGEERAKGNILERFSAQQFPDLHSELNLSSLELGDSALYFCASSAGSGYEQYFGPGTRLTVT.

This chain connects TRBV6-5 to TRBJ2-7, with 10 bases fitting TRBD1. V lost 3 bases to trimming and J lost 2 bases; unmatched junction nucleotides: 4. The CDR3 has 15 amino acids. Germline CDR1 is MNHEY and CDR2 is SVGAGI. CDR3 amino acids: CASSYRGQGTYEQYF. As DNA, the CDR3 is TGTGCCAGCAGTTATAGGGGACAGGGGACCTACGAGCAGTACTTC.

V gene TRBV5-1 combines with J gene TRBJ1-1; tentatively, D is TRBD1 (6 bases). Trimming cost V 3 bases and J 9 bases, with 12 bases left between them. The CDR3 is made up of 12 amino acids. Per the germline V gene, CDR1 is SGHRS and CDR2 is YFSETQ. The CDR3 nucleotides read TGCGCCAGCAGCTGGGACACCGAGAAAGCTTTCTTT. Its protein product is CASSWDTEKAFF.

This chain uses TRBV7-8 with TRBJ1-1, with 9 bases fitting TRBD1. This CDR3 has 16 residues. From germline, CDR1 is SGHVS and CDR2 FQNEAQ. V lost 5 bases, J lost 3 bases, and 10 bases stayed unmatched. The CDR3 DNA follows: TGTGCCAGCAGCGTCCCACAGGGGGCTGTGGACACTGAAGCTTTCTTT. Its translation is CASSVPQGAVDTEAFF.

The chain couples TRBV5-5 to TRBJ1-1; possible D gene TRBD1, 5 bases. CDR1 and CDR2 from the germline V gene are SGHKS and YYEKEE (reference sequence). The CDR3 covers 15 residues. Trimming cost V 0 bases and J 3 bases, with 12 bases left between them. The chain's CDR3 is CASSLAWEGDTEAFF. The CDR3 coding sequence is TGTGCCAGCAGCTTGGCGTGGGAAGGGGACACTGAAGCTTTCTTT.

The chain employs TRBV6-5 and TRBJ1-5, with unresolved D. Germline V gene data show CDR1 as MNHEY and CDR2 as SVGAGI. The CDR3 loop spans 13 amino acids. Trimming cost V 0 bases and J 6 bases, with 6 bases left between them. The CDR3 DNA reads as TGTGCCAGCAGTTACTCTGCCGGTCAGCCCCAGCATTTT. Protein sequence: CASSYSAGQPQHF.

This chain uses TRBV6-5 with TRBJ2-2, with unresolved D. The germline gives CDR1 MNHEY, CDR2 SVGAGI. CDR3 length equals 15 residues. V lost 0 bases and J 5 bases, leaving 10 bases between the germline ends. CDR3 loop: CASSYSGLRTGELFF. As DNA, the CDR3 is TGTGCCAGCAGTTACTCAGGCCTACGAACCGGGGAGCTGTTTTTT.

J is TRBJ2-7 and V is TRBV6-5; 9 positions agree with TRBD1. This CDR3 has 16 amino acids. CDR1 and CDR2 (germline): MNHEY, SVGAGI. J gave up 2 bases and V 0 bases, and 5 bases lay outside the gene matches. The CDR3 sequence: CASSYSIGQGTYEQYF. The CDR3 DNA follows: TGTGCCAGCAGTTACTCGATAGGACAGGGGACCTACGAGCAGTACTTC.

V gene TRBV18 combines with J gene TRBJ2-7; D is undetermined. Germline lookup yields CDR1 KGHSH and CDR2 LQKENI. V lost 1 base and J lost 5, with 15 bases in between. The CDR3 contains 15 residues. CDR3 DNA: TGTGCCAGCTCACCACGCGAAGGAACCACCCACGAGCAGTACTTC. Amino acid sequence: CASSPREGTTHEQYF. Based on the CDR3 plus reference TRBV18 and TRBJ2-7, the full variable domain is NAGVMQNPRHLVRRRGQEARLRCSPMKGHSHVYWYRQLPEEGLKFMVYLQKENIIDESGMPKERFSAEFPKEGPSILRIQQVVRGDSAAYFCASSPREGTTHEQYFGPGTRLTVT.

This chain joins TRBV7-6 and TRBJ2-7; D ambiguous. This CDR3 comprises 14 residues. Trimming removed 1 base at V and 0 bases at J, with 7 bases between. Germline CDR1 SGHVS, CDR2 FNYEAQ. The CDR3 here is CASSLGSTSYEQYF. DNA of the CDR3: TGTGCCAGCAGCTTAGGTTCTACCTCCTACGAGCAGTACTTC.

J is TRBJ1-2 and V is TRBV4-2; D not certain. Germline CDR1 reads LGHNA; CDR2 reads YNFKEQ. CDR3 size: 14 residues. Between the trimmed V and J ends, which lost 4 bases and 4 bases, there was a span of 13 bases. The CDR3 reads CASSLTGVGYGYTF. The CDR3 DNA sequence: TGTGCCAGCAGCCTAACTGGAGTAGGCTATGGCTACACCTTC.

This chain joins TRBV11-3 and TRBJ2-1, with no clear D. From germline, CDR1 is SGHNT and CDR2 YENEEA. The length of the CDR3 is 12 residues. V lost 1 base and J lost 8, with 6 bases in between. DNA of the CDR3: TGTGCCAGCAGCTTAGTAGTCCATGAGCAGTTCTTC. This translates into CASSLVVHEQFF.

This sequence joins TRBV7-2 and TRBJ2-7, with TRBD2 identical over 8 bases. The germline V gene encodes CDR1 SGHTA and CDR2 FQGNSA. This CDR3 contains 14 residues. V shed 3 bases, J shed 6 bases, and the junction held 7 bases outside the gene matches. CDR3 DNA: TGTGCCAGCAGCTTCGGGGGGGGCCCTTTCGAGCAGTACTTC. Its protein product is CASSFGGGPFEQYF.

The rearrangement uses TRBV7-6 and TRBJ2-5, with TRBD2 matching 13 bases. Trimming removed 5 bases from V and 2 bases from J; junction bases left unmatched: 2. This CDR3 contains 15 residues. Germline lookup yields CDR1 SGHVS and CDR2 FNYEAQ. The CDR3 DNA follows: TGTGCCAGCAGCCCGACTAGCGGGGGGCAAGAGACCCAGTACTTC. This translates into CASSPTSGGQETQYF.

CDR3 DNA sequence: TGCAGCGTTGACGGGGGGGAGTTGGACACCTTC. It encodes CSVDGGELDTF. The rearrangement uses TRBV29-1 and TRBJ1-2, with TRBD1 as a possible D gene (5 bases). This CDR3 region has 11 residues. CDR1 and CDR2 from the germline V gene are SQVTM and ANQGSEA. The V end was cut by 3 bases, the J end by 12 bases, with 14 bases between.

The chain links TRBV6-1 to TRBJ1-6, with 8 bases matching TRBD1. The germline gives CDR1 MNHNS, CDR2 SASEGT. This CDR3 has 15 residues. The V segment lost 2 bases and the J segment 10 bases; nucleotides outside the gene matches: 7. CDR3 loop: CASSETDRGSSPLHF. In DNA, the CDR3 is TGTGCCAGCAGTGAAACCGACAGGGGAAGCTCACCCCTCCACTTT.

This clone was counted a single time. The gene calls are TRBV5-4 and TRBJ2-7; 9 nucleotides align to TRBD2. J gave up 4 bases and V 0 bases, and 5 bases lay outside the gene matches. Germline-derived CDR1 and CDR2 are SGHNT and YYREEE (reference sequence). CDR3 length: 15 amino acids. CDR3 loop: CASSLALRGGYEQYF. CDR3 coding DNA: TGTGCCAGCAGCTTGGCCCTGCGGGGGGGTTACGAGCAGTACTTC.

The chain couples TRBV5-1 to TRBJ2-1; TRBD1 agrees at 8 bases. V lost 0 bases to trimming and J lost 3 bases; unmatched junction nucleotides: 2. This CDR3 has 15 amino acids. The V gene's germline CDR1 is SGHRS and CDR2 YFSETQ. The CDR3 spells CASSLEDRDYNEQFF. The CDR3 region has the DNA TGCGCCAGCAGCTTGGAGGACAGGGACTACAATGAGCAGTTCTTC. The full variable domain, with the rest looked up from reference TRBV5-1 and TRBJ2-1, is KAGVTQTPRYLIKTRGQQVTLSCSPISGHRSVSWYQQTPGQGLQFLFEYFSETQRNKGNFPGRFSGRQFSNSRSEMNVSTLELGDSALYLCASSLEDRDYNEQFFGPGTRLTVL.

The CDR3 DNA reads TGTGCCAGCAGCCCCTCTGCGAACACTGAAGCTTTCTTT. The encoded protein is CASSPSANTEAFF. The chain employs TRBV14 and TRBJ1-1; D remains unclear. Germline values: CDR1 SGHDN, CDR2 FVKESK. This CDR3 comprises 13 residues. V shed 4 bases and J shed 1 base, with 7 bases lying between them.

This chain joins TRBV5-8 and TRBJ2-1, with a possible D match to TRBD2 (5 bases). Germline assignment: CDR1 SGHTS and CDR2 YDEGEE. This CDR3 contains 14 residues. Trimming took 5 bases from V and 4 from J, leaving 13 bases between them. Here the CDR3 reads CASRRRGTYNEQFF. DNA of the CDR3: TGTGCCAGCAGGAGACGGGGTACATACAATGAGCAGTTCTTC.

This sequence joins TRBV14 and TRBJ2-1; D ambiguous. Trimming pared 3 bases from V and 7 bases from J, leaving 13 bases between. Germline CDR1 reads SGHDN; CDR2 reads FVKESK. The CDR3 is made up of 14 amino acids. CDR3: CASSQDVVGNEQFF. The CDR3 DNA is TGTGCCAGCAGCCAGGACGTCGTGGGAAATGAGCAGTTCTTC.

This CDR3 is CASSSRPGTGAGANVLTF. The CDR3 region has the DNA TGTGCCAGCAGCTCACGTCCCGGGACAGGGGCTGGGGCCAACGTCCTGACTTTC. This chain joins TRBV5-5 and TRBJ2-6; 10 nucleotides align to TRBD1. Per the germline V gene, CDR1 is SGHKS and CDR2 is YYEKEE (reference sequence). The CDR3 is made up of 18 amino acids. V lost 3 bases to trimming and J lost 2 bases; unmatched junction nucleotides: 8.

The J gene is TRBJ1-5, the V gene TRBV19; D is unclear. CDR3 length: 14 residues. Germline assignment: CDR1 LNHDA and CDR2 SQIVND (reference sequence). V was clipped by 3 bases and J by 0 bases, with 6 bases between them. In DNA, the CDR3 is TGTGCCAGTAGTATTTTAGCTAGCAATCAGCCCCAGCATTTT. Protein sequence: CASSILASNQPQHF.

This sequence joins TRBV5-5 and TRBJ1-2, with D tentatively TRBD1 (6 bases). This CDR3 has 14 residues. Trimming took 5 bases from V and 1 from J, leaving 12 bases between them. Germline CDR1 SGHKS, CDR2 YYEKEE (reference sequence). The DNA for the CDR3 is TGTGCCAGCAGTAAACAGGGTGGTAACTATGGCTACACCTTC. It codes for CASSKQGGNYGYTF. The whole variable domain, filled in from reference TRBV5-5 and TRBJ1-2, reads DAGVTQSPTHLIKTRGQQVTLRCSPISGHKSVSWYQQVLGQGPQFIFQYYEKEERGRGNFPDRFSARQFPNYSSELNVNALLLGDSALYLCASSKQGGNYGYTFGSGTRLTVV.

The gene calls are TRBV6-1 and TRBJ1-2, with D maybe TRBD1 (5 bases). Trimming shortened V by 4 bases and J by 0 bases, and 9 bases separated the two germline ends. The length of the CDR3 is 14 residues. Germline V CDR1 and CDR2: MNHNS, SASEGT. CDR3 loop: CASSARGANYGYTF. The CDR3, as DNA: TGTGCCAGCAGTGCGAGGGGAGCTAACTATGGCTACACCTTC.

The chain employs TRBV6-5 and TRBJ2-2; D is perhaps TRBD2 (7 bases). From germline, CDR1 is MNHEY and CDR2 SVGAGI. Trimming cost V 0 bases and J 16 bases, with 12 bases left between them. The CDR3 is made up of 12 amino acids. The CDR3 DNA sequence: TGTGCCAGCAGTTACTCAGGGGGGAGGGAGTTTTTT. It yields the protein CASSYSGGREFF.

The V and J genes are TRBV15 and TRBJ1-2, with 7 positions matching TRBD1. Germline values: CDR1 LNHNV, CDR2 YYDKDF (reference sequence). CDR3 size: 17 residues. The J segment lost 0 bases and the V segment lost 4 bases, leaving 11 bases of the junction unmatched. CDR3 in DNA: TGTGCCACCAGCAAAATCTCGGGACAGCGAGCTAACTATGGCTACACCTTC. Its translation is CATSKISGQRANYGYTF.

CDR3 residues: CASSERGPTDTQYF. CDR3 nucleotide sequence: TGTGCCAGCAGTGAGCGGGGACCCACAGATACGCAGTATTTT. This chain links TRBV6-4 with TRBJ2-3; tentative D call: TRBD2 (6 bases). Germline V gene lookup returns CDR1 MRHNA and CDR2 SNTAGT. The CDR3 extends over 14 amino acids. The V end lost 3 bases, the J end lost 2 bases, and 9 bases lay between the germline ends.